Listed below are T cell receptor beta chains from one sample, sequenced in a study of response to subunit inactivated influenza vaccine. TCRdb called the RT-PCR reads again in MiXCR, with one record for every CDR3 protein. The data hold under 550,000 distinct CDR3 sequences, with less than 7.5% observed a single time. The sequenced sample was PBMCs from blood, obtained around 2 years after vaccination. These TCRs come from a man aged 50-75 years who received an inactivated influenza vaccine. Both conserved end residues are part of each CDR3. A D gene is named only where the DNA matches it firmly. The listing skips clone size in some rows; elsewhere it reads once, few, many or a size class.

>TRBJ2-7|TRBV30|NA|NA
CAWEDRGMTYEQYF
TGTGCCTGGGAGGACAGAGGGATGACCTACGAGCAGTACTTC
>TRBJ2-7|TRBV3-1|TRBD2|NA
CASSQGLATYEQYF
TGTGCCAGCAGCCAAGGACTAGCTACCTACGAGCAGTACTTC
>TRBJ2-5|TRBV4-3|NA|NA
CASSQEYTAKETQYF
TGCGCCAGCAGCCAAGAATACACGGCTAAAGAAACCCAGTACTTC
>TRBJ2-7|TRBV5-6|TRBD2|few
CASSPGLAGVTDEQYF
TGTGCCAGCAGCCCGGGACTAGCGGGAGTCACCGACGAGCAGTACTTC
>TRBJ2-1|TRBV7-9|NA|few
CASSPWDTYNEQFF
TGTGCCAGCAGCCCCTGGGACACATACAATGAGCAGTTCTTC
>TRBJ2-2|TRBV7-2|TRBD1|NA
CASSAPDRGFNTGELFF
TGTGCCAGCAGCGCCCCGGACAGGGGGTTCAACACCGGGGAGCTGTTTTTT
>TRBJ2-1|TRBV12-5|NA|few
CASGLGPSSEQFF
TGTGCTAGTGGTTTGGGCCCCTCCAGCGAGCAGTTCTTC
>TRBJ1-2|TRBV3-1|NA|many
CASSHLDGYTF
TGTGCCAGCAGCCACCTGGATGGCTACACCTTC
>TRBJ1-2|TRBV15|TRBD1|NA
CATSRGGGAGGYTF
TGTGCCACCAGCAGAGGAGGGGGCGCAGGAGGCTACACCTTC
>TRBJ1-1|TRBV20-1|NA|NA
CSAGRPNTEAFF
TGCAGTGCTGGGCGGCCGAACACTGAAGCTTTCTTT
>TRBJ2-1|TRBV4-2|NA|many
CASSQAYYPNNEQFF
TGTGCCAGCAGCCAAGCTTACTACCCAAACAATGAGCAGTTCTTC
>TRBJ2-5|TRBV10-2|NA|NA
CASSEGGPVKETQYF
TGCGCCAGCAGTGAGGGGGGACCCGTTAAAGAGACCCAGTACTTC
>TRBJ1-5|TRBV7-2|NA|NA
CASSLEMSSNRPQHF
TGTGCCAGCAGCTTAGAAATGTCTAGCAATCGGCCCCAGCATTTT
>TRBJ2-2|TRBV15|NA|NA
CATSREGPGDTGELFF
TGTGCCACCAGCAGAGAGGGACCGGGGGACACCGGGGAGCTGTTTTTT
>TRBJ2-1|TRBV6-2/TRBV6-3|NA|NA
CASSFRGQSYNEQFF
TGTGCCAGCAGTTTTCGGGGGCAATCCTACAATGAGCAGTTCTTC
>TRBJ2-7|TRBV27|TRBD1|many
CASSLLWGWGQGTIMSHYEQYF
TGTGCCAGCAGTTTATTATGGGGGTGGGGACAGGGGACGATAATGTCCCACTACGAGCAGTACTTC
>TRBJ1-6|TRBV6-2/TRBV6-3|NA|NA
CATRAELGVTENSPLHF
TGTGCCACCCGGGCCGAGTTGGGGGTGACGGAGAATTCACCCCTCCACTTT
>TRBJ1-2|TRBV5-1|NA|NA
CASSLDWGYGYTF
TGCGCCAGCAGCTTGGATTGGGGGTATGGCTACACCTTC
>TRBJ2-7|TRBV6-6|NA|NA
CASSFPQSGEQYF
TGTGCCAGCAGTTTCCCCCAGAGTGGCGAGCAGTACTTC
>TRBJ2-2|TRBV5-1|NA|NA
CASGYTGELFF
TGCGCCAGCGGATACACCGGGGAGCTGTTTTTT
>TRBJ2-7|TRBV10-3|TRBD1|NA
CAISRTGATSYEQYF
TGTGCCATCAGCCGAACAGGGGCCACGTCCTACGAGCAGTACTTC
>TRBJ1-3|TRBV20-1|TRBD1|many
CSAQDRHTIYF
TGCAGTGCCCAGGACAGGCACACCATATATTTT
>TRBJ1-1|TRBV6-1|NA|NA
CASSRDIRNTEAFF
TGTGCCAGCAGTCGGGACATTCGGAACACTGAAGCTTTCTTT
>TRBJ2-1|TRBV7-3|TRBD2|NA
CASSSGTSGALSYNEQFF
TGTGCCAGCAGCTCCGGGACTAGCGGGGCTCTCTCCTACAATGAGCAGTTCTTC
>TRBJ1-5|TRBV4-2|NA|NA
CASSQVSGGLGNQPQHF
TGTGCCAGCAGCCAAGTGAGTGGGGGGTTGGGGAATCAGCCCCAGCATTTT
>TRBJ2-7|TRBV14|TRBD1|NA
CPSSPGQLDEQYF
TGTCCCAGCAGCCCGGGACAGCTAGACGAGCAGTACTTC
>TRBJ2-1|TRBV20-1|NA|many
CSARRGASSNEQFF
TGCAGTGCTAGACGGGGGGCCAGCAGTAATGAGCAGTTCTTC
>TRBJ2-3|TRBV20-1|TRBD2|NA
CSARDFRLAGSTDTQYF
TGCAGTGCTAGAGATTTCCGACTAGCGGGGAGCACAGATACGCAGTATTTT